These 5 T cell receptor beta chains came from one sample sequenced in a study of blood T cell repertoires in COVID-19. Profiled with immunoSEQ multiplex PCR; TCRdb holds only in-frame clones, not every one. The table lists approximately 150,000 clones, about 91% of them singletons. Sequenced sample: peripheral blood. Source of these receptors: a human donor in a cohort sampled during active COVID-19.

The J gene is TRBJ2-5, the V gene TRBV19, with TRBD2 identical over 9 bases. With V trimmed by 7 bases and J by 2 bases, 8 bases remained unmatched. From germline, CDR1 is LNHDA and CDR2 SQIVND (reference sequence). The CDR3 loop spans 15 amino acids. The CDR3 spells CASTDSGGSQETQYF. DNA for the CDR3: TGTGCCAGTACGGACAGCGGGGGGTCACAAGAGACCCAGTACTTC. The full variable domain, with the rest looked up from reference TRBV19 and TRBJ2-5, is DGGITQSPKYLFRKEGQNVTLSCEQNLNHDAMYWYRQDPGQGLRLIYYSQIVNDFQKGDIAEGYSVSREKKESFPLTVTSAQKNPTAFYLCASTDSGGSQETQYFGPGTRLLVL.

DNA of the CDR3: TGTGCCAGCAGTTCACTCGGGGGGATCGCGAACACCGGGGAGCTGTTTTTT. Amino acids: CASSSLGGIANTGELFF. The chain is built from TRBV13 and TRBJ2-2; 7 bases map to TRBD2. V was clipped by 6 bases and J by 0 bases; unmatched bases: 10. CDR1 PRHDT and CDR2 FYEKMQ come from the germline V gene (reference sequence). The CDR3 covers 17 residues.

This chain connects TRBV19 to TRBJ1-2; D is perhaps TRBD1 (5 bases). The germline gives CDR1 LNHDA, CDR2 SQIVND (reference sequence). V dropped 4 bases and J dropped 3 bases, with 18 bases sitting between them. This CDR3 has 16 residues. Here the CDR3 reads CASSTWDPGADYGYTF. The CDR3 DNA is TGTGCCAGTAGTACCTGGGACCCGGGAGCGGACTATGGCTACACCTTC.

The rearrangement links TRBV5-1 to TRBJ2-5; the D gene is possibly TRBD1 (6 bases). This CDR3 comprises 13 residues. V shed 4 bases and J shed 3 bases, with 10 bases lying between them. Germline-derived CDR1 and CDR2 are SGHRS and YFSETQ. The CDR3 reads CASSGSGEETQYF. As DNA, the CDR3 is TGCGCCAGCAGCGGTTCAGGGGAAGAGACCCAGTACTTC.

The chain links TRBV7-2 to TRBJ1-1; 11 bases line up with TRBD1. The V gene end was trimmed by 3 bases and the J gene end by 2 bases; junction bases not matched to a gene: 5. The CDR3 loop spans 16 amino acids. Germline-derived CDR1 and CDR2 are SGHTA and FQGNSA. The CDR3 sequence is CASSLGQGGSNTEAFF. CDR3 nucleotides: TGTGCCAGCAGCTTGGGACAGGGGGGATCTAACACTGAAGCTTTCTTT.